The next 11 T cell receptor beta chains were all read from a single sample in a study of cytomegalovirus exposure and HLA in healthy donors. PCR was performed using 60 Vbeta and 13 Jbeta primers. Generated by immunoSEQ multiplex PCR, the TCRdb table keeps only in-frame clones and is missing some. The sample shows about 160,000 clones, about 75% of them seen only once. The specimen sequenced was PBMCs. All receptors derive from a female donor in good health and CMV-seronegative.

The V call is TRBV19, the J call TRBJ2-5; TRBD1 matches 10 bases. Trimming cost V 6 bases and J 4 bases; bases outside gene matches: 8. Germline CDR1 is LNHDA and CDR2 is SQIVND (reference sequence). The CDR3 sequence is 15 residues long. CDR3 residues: CASSLPGTGVETQYF. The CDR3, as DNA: TGTGCCAGTAGCCTCCCCGGGACAGGGGTAGAGACCCAGTACTTC.

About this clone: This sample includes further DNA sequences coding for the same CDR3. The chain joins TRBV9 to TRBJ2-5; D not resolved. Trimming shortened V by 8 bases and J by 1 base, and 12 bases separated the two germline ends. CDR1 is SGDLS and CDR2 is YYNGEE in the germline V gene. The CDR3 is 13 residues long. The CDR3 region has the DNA TGTGCCAGTAGCCAACTTATCCAAGAGACCCAGTACTTC. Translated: CASSQLIQETQYF. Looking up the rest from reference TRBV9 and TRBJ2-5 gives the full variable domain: DSGVTQTPKHLITATGQRVTLRCSPRSGDLSVYWYQQSLDQGLQFLIQYYNGEERAKGNILERFSAQQFPDLHSELNLSSLELGDSALYFCASSQLIQETQYFGPGTRLLVL.

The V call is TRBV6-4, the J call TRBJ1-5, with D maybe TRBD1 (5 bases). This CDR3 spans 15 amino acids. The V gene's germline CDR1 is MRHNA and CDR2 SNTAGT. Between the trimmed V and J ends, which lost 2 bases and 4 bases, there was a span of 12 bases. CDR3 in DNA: TGTGCCAGCAGTGACCATGCCGGGGGGAATCAGCCCCAGCATTTT. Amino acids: CASSDHAGGNQPQHF.

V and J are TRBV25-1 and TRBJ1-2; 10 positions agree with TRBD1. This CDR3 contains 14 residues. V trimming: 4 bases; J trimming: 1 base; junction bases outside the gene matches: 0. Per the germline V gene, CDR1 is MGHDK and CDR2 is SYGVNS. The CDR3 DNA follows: TGTGCCAGCAGTGGGGACAGGGGTAACTATGGCTACACCTTC. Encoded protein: CASSGDRGNYGYTF.

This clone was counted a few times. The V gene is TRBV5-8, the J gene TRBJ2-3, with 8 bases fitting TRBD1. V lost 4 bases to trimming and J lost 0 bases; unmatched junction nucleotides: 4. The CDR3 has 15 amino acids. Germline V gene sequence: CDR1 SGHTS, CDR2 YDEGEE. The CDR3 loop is CASSPGTGSTDTQYF. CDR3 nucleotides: TGTGCCAGCAGCCCCGGGACAGGTAGCACAGATACGCAGTATTTT.

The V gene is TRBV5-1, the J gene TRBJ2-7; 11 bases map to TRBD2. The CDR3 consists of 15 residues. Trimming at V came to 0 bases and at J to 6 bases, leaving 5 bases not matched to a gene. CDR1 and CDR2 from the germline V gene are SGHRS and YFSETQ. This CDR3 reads CASSLELAGAAEQYF. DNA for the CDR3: TGCGCCAGCAGCTTGGAACTAGCGGGAGCTGCCGAGCAGTACTTC.

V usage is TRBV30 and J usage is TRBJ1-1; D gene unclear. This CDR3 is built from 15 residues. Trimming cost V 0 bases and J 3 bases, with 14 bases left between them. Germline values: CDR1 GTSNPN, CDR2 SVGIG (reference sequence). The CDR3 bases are TGTGCCTGGAGTGTCGAGGGTATTTGGGACACTGAAGCTTTCTTT. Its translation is CAWSVEGIWDTEAFF.

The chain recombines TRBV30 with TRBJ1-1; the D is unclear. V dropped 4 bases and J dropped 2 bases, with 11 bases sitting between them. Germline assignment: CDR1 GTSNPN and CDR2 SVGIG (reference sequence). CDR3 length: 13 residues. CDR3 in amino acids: CAWMGVGNTEAFF. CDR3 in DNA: TGTGCCTGGATGGGAGTCGGAAACACTGAAGCTTTCTTT.

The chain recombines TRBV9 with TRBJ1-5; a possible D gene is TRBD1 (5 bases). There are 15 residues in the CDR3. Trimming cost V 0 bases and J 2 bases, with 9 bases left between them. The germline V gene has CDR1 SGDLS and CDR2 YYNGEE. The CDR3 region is CASSVGSTGNQPQHF. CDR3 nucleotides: TGTGCCAGCAGCGTAGGTTCGACAGGCAATCAGCCCCAGCATTTT.

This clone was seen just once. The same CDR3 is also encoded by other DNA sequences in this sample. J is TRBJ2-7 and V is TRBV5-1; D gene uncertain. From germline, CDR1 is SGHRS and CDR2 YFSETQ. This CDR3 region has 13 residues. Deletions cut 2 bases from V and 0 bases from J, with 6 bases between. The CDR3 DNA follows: TGCGCCAGCAGCTTTGGCGGCTCCTACGAGCAGTACTTC. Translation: CASSFGGSYEQYF.

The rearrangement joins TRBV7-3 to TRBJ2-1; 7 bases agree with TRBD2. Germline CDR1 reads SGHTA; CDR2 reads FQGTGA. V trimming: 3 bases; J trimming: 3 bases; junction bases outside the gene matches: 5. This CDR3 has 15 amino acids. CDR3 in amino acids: CASSLGGGSYNEQFF. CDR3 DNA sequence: TGTGCCAGCAGCTTGGGAGGCGGGAGCTACAATGAGCAGTTCTTC.